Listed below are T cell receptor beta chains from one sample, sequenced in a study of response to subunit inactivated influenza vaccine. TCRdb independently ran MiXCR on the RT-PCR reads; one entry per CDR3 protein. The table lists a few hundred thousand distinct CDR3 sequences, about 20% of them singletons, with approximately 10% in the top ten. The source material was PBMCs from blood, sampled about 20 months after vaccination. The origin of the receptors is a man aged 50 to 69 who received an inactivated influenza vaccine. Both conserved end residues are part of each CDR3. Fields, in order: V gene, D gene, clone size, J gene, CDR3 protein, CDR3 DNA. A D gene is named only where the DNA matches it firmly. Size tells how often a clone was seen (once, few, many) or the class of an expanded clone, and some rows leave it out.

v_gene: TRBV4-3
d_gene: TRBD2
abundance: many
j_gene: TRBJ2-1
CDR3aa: CASSEYSGRADEQFF
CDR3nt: TGCGCCAGCAGTGAATATAGCGGGAGGGCCGATGAGCAGTTCTTC

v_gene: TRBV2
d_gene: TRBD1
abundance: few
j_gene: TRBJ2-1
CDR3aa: CASSEGQGYNEQFF
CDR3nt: TGTGCCAGCAGTGAGGGACAGGGGTACAATGAGCAGTTCTTC

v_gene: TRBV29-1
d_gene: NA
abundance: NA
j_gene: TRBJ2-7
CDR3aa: CSVRDNSYEQYF
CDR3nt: TGCAGCGTTCGGGACAACTCCTACGAGCAGTACTTC

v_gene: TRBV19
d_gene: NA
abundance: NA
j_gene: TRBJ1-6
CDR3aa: CASSSQGPLHF
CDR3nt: TGTGCCAGTAGTTCTCAGGGACCCCTCCACTTT

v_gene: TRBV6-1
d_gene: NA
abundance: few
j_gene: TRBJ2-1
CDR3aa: CAAGPRSLRNEQFF
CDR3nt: TGTGCCGCCGGACCCCGATCCTTGAGGAATGAGCAGTTCTTC

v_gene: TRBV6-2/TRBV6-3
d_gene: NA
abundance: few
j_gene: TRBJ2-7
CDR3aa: CASSYGHLYEQYF
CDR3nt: TGTGCCAGCAGTTACGGACACCTCTACGAGCAGTACTTC

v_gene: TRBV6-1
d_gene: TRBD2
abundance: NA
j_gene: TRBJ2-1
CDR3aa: CASSLLAGEVNEQFF
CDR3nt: TGTGCCAGCAGTCTTCTAGCGGGAGAGGTGAATGAGCAGTTCTTC

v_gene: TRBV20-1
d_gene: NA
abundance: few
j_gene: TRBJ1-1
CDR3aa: CSALTGVNTEAFF
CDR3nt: TGCAGTGCCCTGACAGGCGTGAACACTGAAGCTTTCTTT

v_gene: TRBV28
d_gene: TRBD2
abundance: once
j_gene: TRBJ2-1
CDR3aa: CASSLLWEGGSEQFF
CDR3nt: TGTGCCAGCAGTTTATTGTGGGAGGGCGGGAGTGAGCAGTTCTTC

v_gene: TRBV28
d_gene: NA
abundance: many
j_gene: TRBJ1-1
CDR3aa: CASSLRAGSEAFF
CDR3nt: TGTGCCAGCAGCTTAAGAGCAGGTAGTGAAGCTTTCTTT

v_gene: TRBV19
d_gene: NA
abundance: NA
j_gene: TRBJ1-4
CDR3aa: CASSARTAGGKLFF
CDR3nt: TGTGCCAGTAGTGCCCGGACCGCCGGTGGAAAACTGTTTTTT

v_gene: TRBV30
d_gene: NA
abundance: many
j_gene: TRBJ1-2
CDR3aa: CAWSPGEQQNNYGYTF
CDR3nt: TGTGCCTGGAGCCCCGGAGAGCAACAAAATAACTATGGCTACACCTTC

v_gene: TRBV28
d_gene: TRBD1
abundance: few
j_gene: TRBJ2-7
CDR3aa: CASSGQGAYEQYF
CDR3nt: TGTGCCAGCAGTGGACAGGGGGCGTACGAGCAGTACTTC

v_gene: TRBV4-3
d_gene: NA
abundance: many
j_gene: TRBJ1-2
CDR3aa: CASSQDPNYGYTF
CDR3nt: TGCGCCAGCAGCCAAGATCCGAACTATGGCTACACCTTC

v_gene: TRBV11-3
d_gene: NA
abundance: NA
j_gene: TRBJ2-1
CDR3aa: CASSLDHRDEQFF
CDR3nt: TGTGCCAGCAGCTTAGATCATAGGGATGAGCAGTTCTTC

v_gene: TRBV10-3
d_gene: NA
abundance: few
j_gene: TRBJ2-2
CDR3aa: CATDGGGRGTGELFF
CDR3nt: TGTGCCACCGACGGAGGGGGGCGAGGCACCGGGGAGCTGTTTTTT

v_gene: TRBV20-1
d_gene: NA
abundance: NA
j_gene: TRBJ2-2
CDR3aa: CSARALQPSKNTGELFF
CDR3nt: TGCAGTGCTAGGGCCCTCCAGCCCTCAAAGAACACCGGGGAGCTGTTTTTT

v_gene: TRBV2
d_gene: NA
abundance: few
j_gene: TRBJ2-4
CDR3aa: CASSPPSGLAKNIQYF
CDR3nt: TGTGCCAGCAGTCCTCCCTCAGGGCTAGCCAAAAACATTCAGTACTTC

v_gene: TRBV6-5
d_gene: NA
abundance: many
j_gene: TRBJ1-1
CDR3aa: CASSLGQSEAFF
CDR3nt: TGTGCCAGCAGTTTAGGACAGTCTGAAGCTTTCTTT

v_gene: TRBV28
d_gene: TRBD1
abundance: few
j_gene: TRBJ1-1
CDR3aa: CASRPGQGSTEAFF
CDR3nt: TGTGCCAGCAGACCGGGACAGGGCTCCACTGAAGCTTTCTTT

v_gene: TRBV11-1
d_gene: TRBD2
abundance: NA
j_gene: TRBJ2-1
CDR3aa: CASSPLFSGPRSYNEQFF
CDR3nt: TGTGCCAGCAGCCCCTTGTTTAGCGGGCCTCGCTCCTACAATGAGCAGTTCTTC

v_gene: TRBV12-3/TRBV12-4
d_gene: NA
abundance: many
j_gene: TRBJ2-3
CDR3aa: CATGGGVTDTQYF
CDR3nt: TGTGCCACAGGGGGGGGGGTCACAGATACGCAGTATTTT

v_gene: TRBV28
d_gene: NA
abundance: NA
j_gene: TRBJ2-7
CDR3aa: CASSLRLGGLTYEQYF
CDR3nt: TGTGCCAGCAGTTTACGCTTAGGGGGACTGACCTACGAGCAGTACTTC

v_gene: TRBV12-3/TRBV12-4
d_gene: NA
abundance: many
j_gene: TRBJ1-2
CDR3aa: CASSSGTSGYTF
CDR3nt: TGTGCCAGCAGTTCGGGGACGAGTGGCTACACCTTC

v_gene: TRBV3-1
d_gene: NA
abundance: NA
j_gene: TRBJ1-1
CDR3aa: CASSQALNTEAFF
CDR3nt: TGTGCCAGCAGCCAAGCCTTGAACACTGAAGCTTTCTTT

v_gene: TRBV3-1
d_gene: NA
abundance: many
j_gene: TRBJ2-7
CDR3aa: CASSPRVTPYEQYF
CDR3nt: TGTGCCAGCAGCCCCAGGGTCACCCCCTACGAGCAGTACTTC

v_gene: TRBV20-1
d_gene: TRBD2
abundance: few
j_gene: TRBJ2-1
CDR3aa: CSALAEREPWPYNEQFF
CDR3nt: TGCAGTGCCCTTGCGGAGCGGGAGCCTTGGCCCTACAATGAGCAGTTCTTC

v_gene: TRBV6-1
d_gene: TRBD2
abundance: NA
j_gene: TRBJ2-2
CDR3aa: CASSENTGGHFGTGELFF
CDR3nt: TGTGCCAGCAGTGAGAACACGGGGGGGCACTTTGGCACCGGGGAGCTGTTTTTT

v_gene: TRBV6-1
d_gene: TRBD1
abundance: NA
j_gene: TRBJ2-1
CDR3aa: CASRNLRGPSNEQFF
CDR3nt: TGTGCCAGCAGGAACCTCAGGGGGCCTTCGAATGAGCAGTTCTTC

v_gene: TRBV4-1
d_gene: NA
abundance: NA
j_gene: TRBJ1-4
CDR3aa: CASSQVVRASDEKLFF
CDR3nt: TGCGCCAGCAGCCAAGTGGTCCGGGCTTCCGATGAAAAACTGTTTTTT

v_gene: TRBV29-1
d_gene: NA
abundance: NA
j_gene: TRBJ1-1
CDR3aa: CSVSWNTEAFF
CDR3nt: TGCAGCGTCTCCTGGAACACTGAAGCTTTCTTT

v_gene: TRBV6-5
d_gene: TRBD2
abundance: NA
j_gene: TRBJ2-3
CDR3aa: CASSYMSAGGPIGTDTQYF
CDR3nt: TGTGCCAGCAGTTACATGTCAGCGGGAGGGCCGATCGGCACAGATACGCAGTATTTT

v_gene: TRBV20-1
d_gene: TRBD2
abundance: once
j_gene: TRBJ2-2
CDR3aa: CSARLSSGINTGELFF
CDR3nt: TGCAGTGCTAGACTATCTAGCGGGATAAACACCGGGGAGCTGTTTTTT

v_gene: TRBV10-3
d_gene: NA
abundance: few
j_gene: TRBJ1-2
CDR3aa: CAIRTGGVSYGYTF
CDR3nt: TGTGCCATCAGGACAGGAGGGGTGAGCTATGGCTACACCTTC

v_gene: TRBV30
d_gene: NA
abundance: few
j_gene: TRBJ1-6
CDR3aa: CAWSKDEYSPLHF
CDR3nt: TGTGCCTGGAGTAAGGACGAGTATTCACCCCTCCACTTT

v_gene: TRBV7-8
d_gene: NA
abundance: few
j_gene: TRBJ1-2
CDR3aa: CASGLVTNYGYTF
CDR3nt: TGTGCCAGCGGTCTAGTAACTAACTATGGCTACACCTTC

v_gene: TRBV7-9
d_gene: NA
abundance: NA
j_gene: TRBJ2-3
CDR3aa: CASSSRVSSTDTQYF
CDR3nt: TGTGCCAGCAGCTCCAGGGTCAGTAGCACAGATACGCAGTATTTT

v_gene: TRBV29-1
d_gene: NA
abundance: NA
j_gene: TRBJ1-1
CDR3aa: CSARQAYTEAFF
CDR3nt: TGCAGCGCGAGACAGGCCTACACTGAAGCTTTCTTT

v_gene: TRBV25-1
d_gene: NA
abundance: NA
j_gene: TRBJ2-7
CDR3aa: CASARSSYEQYF
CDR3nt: TGTGCCAGCGCGCGGAGCTCCTACGAGCAGTACTTC

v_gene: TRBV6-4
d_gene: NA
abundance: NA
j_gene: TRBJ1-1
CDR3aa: CASSDAGRTEAFF
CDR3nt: TGTGCCAGCAGTGATGCAGGGAGGACTGAAGCTTTCTTT

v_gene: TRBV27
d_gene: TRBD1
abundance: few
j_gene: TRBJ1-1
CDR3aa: CASSLRDRGPITMNTEAFF
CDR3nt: TGTGCCAGCAGTTTACGGGACAGGGGGCCAATTACTATGAACACTGAAGCTTTCTTT

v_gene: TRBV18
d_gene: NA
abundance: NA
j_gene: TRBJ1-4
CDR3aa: CASSRNTGPATNEKLFF
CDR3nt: TGTGCCAGCTCACGGAATACAGGGCCTGCAACTAATGAAAAACTGTTTTTT

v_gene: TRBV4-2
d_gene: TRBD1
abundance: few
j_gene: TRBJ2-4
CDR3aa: CASSQGDRQNIQYF
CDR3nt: TGTGCCAGCAGCCAAGGGGACAGACAAAACATTCAGTACTTC

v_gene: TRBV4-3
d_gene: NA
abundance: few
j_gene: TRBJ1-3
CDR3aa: CASSLGQGFGNTIYF
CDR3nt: TGCGCCAGCAGCCTAGGACAAGGCTTTGGAAACACCATATATTTT

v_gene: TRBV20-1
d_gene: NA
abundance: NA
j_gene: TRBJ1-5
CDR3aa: CSASRGLGGDGNQPQHF
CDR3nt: TGCAGTGCTAGTAGGGGACTGGGGGGAGATGGCAATCAGCCCCAGCATTTT

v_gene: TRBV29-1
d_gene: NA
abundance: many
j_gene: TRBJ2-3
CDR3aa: CSVSDGTDTQYF
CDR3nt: TGCAGCGTTTCGGACGGTACAGATACGCAGTATTTT

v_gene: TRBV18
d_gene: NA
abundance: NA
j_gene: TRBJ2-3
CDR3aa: CASSADSRKDTQYF
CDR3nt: TGTGCCAGCTCAGCGGACAGTCGAAAGGATACGCAGTATTTT